The T cell receptor (beta chain) under discussion was sequenced for a study of T-cell memory formation after mild COVID-19. Study overall: Most TCR clusters belonged to a single donor.

This clonotype was seen repeatedly, ten times or more. As yet, its antigen is unknown. One entry per CDR3 protein, called by TCRdb with MiXCR from the 5' RACE reads. The sample includes around 30,000 distinct CDR3 sequences, 9% to 15% of them seen just once. Study-wide findings and caveats: Clones from the second wave (peaking day 37) had unconfirmed SARS-CoV-2 specificity.

CDR1 and CDR2 (germline): SGHNT, YYREEE (reference sequence). The CDR3 has 13 residues. The J segment lost 4 bases and the V segment lost 6 bases, leaving 7 bases of the junction unmatched. V usage is TRBV5-4 and J usage is TRBJ2-7, with 7 bases aligning to TRBD1. Sequenced material: PBMCs or a T cell subset sorted from them (not recorded which). The clonotype was recovered from an adult woman who had mild COVID-19 (a few samples of this study predate the infection). Cell type and time point are not known. This CDR3 reads CASTRDSLYEQYF. The CDR3 coding sequence is TGTGCCAGCACCCGGGACAGCCTATACGAGCAGTACTTC.